The T cell receptor (beta chain) described here comes from a study of blood T cell repertoires in COVID-19. The overall study: Acute-phase and convalescent COVID-19 samples originated in the United States, Italy and Spain. Nucleic acid was either cDNA or gDNA, and it came from T cells, B-cell-depleted T cells, or PBMCs.

The CDR3 extends over 14 amino acids. Germline assignment: CDR1 MNHEY and CDR2 SVGEGT. V lost 0 bases and J 1 base, leaving 6 bases between the germline ends. Methods used by the authors: The authors estimated nucleated cell counts from reference gene primer amplification. Data came from immunoSEQ multiplex PCR; TCRdb stores just in-frame clones and leaves some out. V and J calls and clone size are those listed in that table; D and trimming were worked out from the DNA. The sample has some 370,000 clones, roughly 90% seen once. Concerning this clone itself: Other nucleotide sequences from this sample produce the same CDR3.

Sequencing input: peripheral blood. This TCR came from a man aged 35-49 years with acute or convalescent COVID-19. The V call is TRBV6-2 or TRBV6-3, the J call TRBJ1-1, with a tentative D call TRBD1 (6 bases). CDR3 amino acids: CASSYSRGNTEAFF. The CDR3 region has the DNA TGTGCCAGCAGTTACTCCAGGGGGAACACTGAAGCTTTCTTT.